The clone carrying this T cell receptor beta chain has more than one count but fewer than ten. What it binds is not known. The record originates from a study of cytomegalovirus exposure and HLA in healthy donors. V shed 7 bases, J shed 0 bases, and the junction held 8 bases outside the gene matches. The germline V gene encodes CDR1 WNHNN and CDR2 SYGVQD (reference sequence). This CDR3 comprises 16 residues. The PCR ran on 60 Vbeta and 13 Jbeta primers. Some clones are missing from TCRdb's copy, which holds only in-frame ones; the method was immunoSEQ multiplex PCR. The table lists roughly 120,000 clones, 75% to 90% of them singletons. Study-level findings and limits: With later analysis, a missense DCLRE1C variant became linked to TCR beta V- and J-gene trimming. In a later analysis, parvovirus B19, influenza, CMV and Epstein-Barr virus appeared linked to several top co-occurrence clusters. For presence/absence analyses, sequencing depth was assumed to be roughly uniform across donors.

This sequence joins TRBV10-1 and TRBJ1-5, with 8 bases lining up with TRBD1. This sequence was found in a female donor in good health and CMV-seropositive. The sequenced material came from PBMCs. The CDR3 DNA sequence: TGCGCCAGCACTTTCGACAGGGGCTTTAGCAATCAGCCCCAGCATTTT. Protein: CASTFDRGFSNQPQHF.